Listed here are 24 T cell receptor beta chains from one sample, sequenced in a study of shared T cell receptors in the human thymus. Only in-frame clones appear in the TCRdb table, and some are missing; sequencing was by immunoSEQ multiplex PCR. This table has about 660,000 clones, around 87% appearing once. The same data also contributed to another study, on human thymus T cells.

Sequencing was done on a sample of thymocytes. All receptors derive from a boy younger than two with a congenital heart defect.

This clone was observed a few times. This rearrangement joins TRBV19 to TRBJ2-7; 12 bases map to TRBD2. The CDR3 is 15 amino acids. Germline CDR1 and CDR2: LNHDA and SQIVND (reference sequence). V lost 6 bases and J lost 0; bases outside the gene matches: 3. DNA for the CDR3: TGTGCCAGTAGACTAGCGGGAGGTCCCTCCTACGAGCAGTACTTC. Translated, it gives CASRLAGGPSYEQYF. The full variable domain, its missing parts supplied by reference TRBV19 and TRBJ2-7, is DGGITQSPKYLFRKEGQNVTLSCEQNLNHDAMYWYRQDPGQGLRLIYYSQIVNDFQKGDIAEGYSVSREKKESFPLTVTSAQKNPTAFYLCASRLAGGPSYEQYFGPGTRLTVT.

The chain uses TRBV5-1 and TRBJ2-7; 7 bases are a match to TRBD1. Germline V gene lookup returns CDR1 SGHRS and CDR2 YFSETQ. The CDR3 runs 19 residues. J gave up 0 bases and V 0 bases, and 15 bases lay outside the gene matches. The CDR3 DNA follows: TGCGCCAGCAGCTTGGAGAATGGGACAGCCCCGAGGGGCTCCTACGAGCAGTACTTC. Protein: CASSLENGTAPRGSYEQYF. Filled out from reference TRBV5-1 and TRBJ2-7, the complete variable domain reads KAGVTQTPRYLIKTRGQQVTLSCSPISGHRSVSWYQQTPGQGLQFLFEYFSETQRNKGNFPGRFSGRQFSNSRSEMNVSTLELGDSALYLCASSLENGTAPRGSYEQYFGPGTRLTVT.

The rearrangement links TRBV11-2 to TRBJ1-2; no clear D. Trimming shortened V by 5 bases and J by 3 bases, and 19 bases separated the two germline ends. The CDR3 is 16 residues long. Germline V gives CDR1 SGHAT, CDR2 FQNNGV. Written as DNA, the CDR3 is TGTGCCAGCAGCCCTAGGGCGGGGTCCTATCACTATGGCTACACCTTC. Encoded protein: CASSPRAGSYHYGYTF.

V gene TRBV5-5 combines with J gene TRBJ2-7, with a weak D call TRBD1 (7 bases). Germline V gene lookup returns CDR1 SGHKS and CDR2 YYEKEE (reference sequence). CDR3 size: 14 residues. Trimming pared 3 bases from V and 7 bases from J, leaving 17 bases between. The CDR3: CASSSRGVVGEQYF. In DNA, the CDR3 is TGTGCCAGCAGCTCCAGGGGGGTGGTCGGGGAGCAGTACTTC.

The J gene is TRBJ2-3, the V gene TRBV7-9, with D possibly TRBD2 on 6 matching bases. This CDR3 contains 13 residues. CDR1 is SEHNR, CDR2 FQNEAQ, per germline (reference sequence). With 5 bases removed from V and 6 bases from J, the gap between germline ends came to 12 bases. The CDR3: CASSPTSKDTQYF. DNA for the CDR3: TGTGCCAGCAGCCCTACTAGCAAGGATACGCAGTATTTT.

The chain carries TRBV16 and TRBJ2-5; D remains unclear. This CDR3 contains 14 residues. The V and J ends lost 2 bases and 2 bases respectively, with 9 bases between them. Germline V gene lookup returns CDR1 KGHSY and CDR2 FQNENV. Here the CDR3 DNA reads TGTGCCAGCAGCCAAGAGGTACCGCAAGAGACCCAGTACTTC. This gives the protein CASSQEVPQETQYF. The variable domain in full, completed from reference TRBV16 and TRBJ2-5, reads GEEVAQTPKHLVRGEGQKAKLYCAPIKGHSYVFWYQQVLKNEFKFLISFQNENVFDETGMPKERFSAKCLPNSPCSLEIQATKLEDSAVYFCASSQEVPQETQYFGPGTRLLVL.

This clone was counted between two and nine times. The chain joins TRBV6-1 to TRBJ1-2; D perhaps matches TRBD1 (5 bases). Between the trimmed V and J ends, which lost 7 bases and 4 bases, there was a span of 16 bases. CDR1 MNHNS and CDR2 SASEGT come from the germline V gene. The CDR3 has 14 residues. Here the CDR3 reads CASTMRGGGYGYTF. In DNA, the CDR3 is TGTGCCAGCACTATGCGCGGGGGAGGCTATGGCTACACCTTC.

The CDR3 bases are TGTGCCATCAGTGGAGGGACAGGGGGCTTGAACGAGCAGTACTTC. As protein: CAISGGTGGLNEQYF. The chain combines TRBV10-3 with TRBJ2-7, with 12 nucleotides matching TRBD1. CDR3 length: 15 residues. CDR1 is ENHRY and CDR2 is SYGVKD in the germline V gene. The trim removed 4 bases at V and 5 bases at J, leaving 6 bases unmatched.

The chain is built from TRBV7-9 and TRBJ2-5; D is possibly TRBD1 (6 bases). Germline V gene data show CDR1 as SEHNR and CDR2 as FQNEAQ (reference sequence). V gave up 3 bases and J gave up 1 base, with 12 bases separating them. This CDR3 is 15 amino acids long. CDR3 in DNA: TGTGCCAGCAGCTTTTTGGGGGCGGTCCAAGAGACCCAGTACTTC. It translates to CASSFLGAVQETQYF.

This clone has more than one count but fewer than ten. The gene calls are TRBV7-2 and TRBJ2-2; unclear D gene. Trimming removed 2 bases at V and 4 bases at J, with 8 bases between. Germline V gives CDR1 SGHTA, CDR2 FQGNSA. This CDR3 has 14 residues. The CDR3 region is CASSLPRFTGELFF. The CDR3 nucleotides are TGTGCCAGCAGCTTACCGAGGTTCACCGGGGAGCTGTTTTTT.

This clone was counted a single time. V gene TRBV7-8 combines with J gene TRBJ1-2; D gene ambiguous. The CDR3 extends over 15 amino acids. Looked up from germline, CDR1 is SGHVS and CDR2 is FQNEAQ. V was clipped by 1 base and J by 2 bases, with 11 bases between them. As DNA, the CDR3 is TGTGCCAGCAGCTTAGACCCTGGGGAGAACTATGGCTACACCTTC. Protein: CASSLDPGENYGYTF.

V usage is TRBV4-3 and J usage is TRBJ2-2, with 10 bases matching TRBD2. Trimming at V came to 2 bases and at J to 0 bases, leaving 18 bases not matched to a gene. The germline gives CDR1 LGHNA, CDR2 YSLEER. This CDR3 spans 22 amino acids. The CDR3 DNA follows: TGCGCCAGCAGCCAAACGGCCCCCGGGACTAGCGTTTTACCCGCGAACACCGGGGAGCTGTTTTTT. This codes for CASSQTAPGTSVLPANTGELFF.

This chain connects TRBV27 to TRBJ2-2; 7 bases fit TRBD2. The germline CDR1 and CDR2 sequences are MNHEY and SMNVEV (reference sequence). CDR3 length equals 16 residues. The ends lost 8 bases at V and 1 base at J; junction bases unmatched: 10. This chain's CDR3 is CASLPVGGQNTGELFF. The CDR3 nucleotides read TGTGCCAGCCTCCCAGTGGGAGGGCAGAACACCGGGGAGCTGTTTTTT.

The chain combines TRBV30 with TRBJ2-7, with 7 positions matching TRBD1. Losses at the gene ends were 2 bases for V and 3 bases for J; bases not matched to a gene: 16. The length of the CDR3 is 17 residues. Germline lookup yields CDR1 GTSNPN and CDR2 SVGIG (reference sequence). This CDR3 is CAWSPLYQTGPSYEQYF. CDR3 in DNA: TGTGCCTGGAGTCCCCTGTACCAGACAGGGCCCAGCTACGAGCAGTACTTC. Using reference TRBV30 and TRBJ2-7 for the parts outside the CDR3, the full variable domain is SQTIHQWPATLVQPVGSPLSLECTVEGTSNPNLYWYRQAAGRGLQLLFYSVGIGQISSEVPQNLSASRPQDRQFILSSKKLLLSDSGFYLCAWSPLYQTGPSYEQYFGPGTRLTVT.

The chain carries TRBV7-9 and TRBJ2-1, with 16 bases aligning to TRBD2. The CDR3 covers 18 residues. The V gene end was trimmed by 5 bases and the J gene end by 12 bases; junction bases not matched to a gene: 16. The germline gives CDR1 SEHNR, CDR2 FQNEAQ (reference sequence). The CDR3 DNA reads as TGTGCCAGCAGCCCGGGACTAGCGGGAGGGCCGCGGCTTAAAAGGCAGTTCTTC. It encodes CASSPGLAGGPRLKRQFF.

The chain combines TRBV10-2 with TRBJ1-1, with 9 bases matching TRBD1. Per germline, CDR1 WSHSY and CDR2 SAAADI. The CDR3 length is 14 residues. J was trimmed by 2 bases and V by 6 bases; bases with no gene match: 4. CDR3 DNA sequence: TGCGCCAGCAGGCTGGACAGGGGTAACACTGAAGCTTTCTTT. Its protein is CASRLDRGNTEAFF.

This chain links TRBV5-6 with TRBJ1-3, with 8 bases matching TRBD1. Germline assignment: CDR1 SGHDT and CDR2 YYEEEE. J was trimmed by 0 bases and V by 4 bases; bases with no gene match: 15. This CDR3 has 19 amino acids. The CDR3 loop reads CASSGASQGAFLSGNTIYF. CDR3 DNA sequence: TGTGCCAGCAGCGGAGCGTCCCAGGGGGCCTTCCTCTCTGGAAACACCATATATTTT.

The chain links TRBV27 to TRBJ2-7; 9 nucleotides match TRBD1. Germline lookup yields CDR1 MNHEY and CDR2 SMNVEV (reference sequence). The CDR3 loop spans 15 amino acids. The ends lost 6 bases at V and 3 bases at J; junction bases unmatched: 9. CDR3: CASRCLTGGNYEQYF. The CDR3 DNA sequence: TGTGCCAGCAGGTGTTTGACAGGGGGGAACTACGAGCAGTACTTC.

About this clone itself: In the same sample, other DNA sequences code for this CDR3. The J gene is TRBJ1-4, the V gene TRBV9; 7 bases fit TRBD1. V dropped 2 bases and J dropped 0; count of bases not matched to a gene: 1. The CDR3 length is 15 residues. Germline V gene sequence: CDR1 SGDLS, CDR2 YYNGEE. This CDR3 is CASSVQGATNEKLFF. The CDR3 DNA follows: TGTGCCAGCAGCGTGCAGGGGGCAACTAATGAAAAACTGTTTTTT.

V gene TRBV11-3 combines with J gene TRBJ2-7; perhaps TRBD2 as D (6 bases). V dropped 0 bases and J dropped 5 bases, with 17 bases sitting between them. There are 16 residues in the CDR3. In germline, CDR1 is SGHNT, CDR2 YENEEA. The CDR3 bases are TGTGCCAGCAGCTTAGATTGGCCTAGCGACAGCCACGAGCAGTACTTC. Translating gives CASSLDWPSDSHEQYF.

V and J are TRBV20-1 and TRBJ2-7; D remains unclear. Germline assignment: CDR1 DFQATT and CDR2 SNEGSKA (reference sequence). V lost 1 base to trimming and J lost 6 bases, with 4 bases between them. CDR3 length: 10 residues. CDR3 bases: TGCAGTGCTAGAGGTCGCGAGCAGTACTTC. This gives the protein CSARGREQYF.

This rearrangement joins TRBV5-6 to TRBJ2-1; 8 positions match TRBD2. The ends lost 4 bases at V and 8 bases at J; junction bases unmatched: 14. The CDR3 is 16 amino acids. CDR1 and CDR2 from the germline V gene are SGHDT and YYEEEE. The chain's CDR3 is CASSPLGREAIDEQFF. The CDR3 DNA reads TGTGCCAGCAGCCCTCTGGGGCGGGAGGCGATTGATGAGCAGTTCTTC.

The chain has TRBV20-1 and TRBJ2-7; no clear D gene. This CDR3 comprises 11 residues. V was pared by 0 bases and J by 4 bases, with 4 bases between. The germline gives CDR1 DFQATT, CDR2 SNEGSKA (reference sequence). The CDR3 bases are TGCAGTGCTAGAGATAAATACGAGCAGTACTTC. Translated, it gives CSARDKYEQYF.

The chain combines TRBV15 with TRBJ2-1; 7 bases agree with TRBD2. The CDR3 contains 15 residues. CDR1 LNHNV and CDR2 YYDKDF come from the germline V gene (reference sequence). V lost 2 bases to trimming and J lost 1 base; unmatched junction nucleotides: 2. The CDR3 sequence: CATSRLAESYNEQFF. The CDR3 coding sequence is TGTGCCACCAGCAGACTAGCGGAGTCCTACAATGAGCAGTTCTTC.